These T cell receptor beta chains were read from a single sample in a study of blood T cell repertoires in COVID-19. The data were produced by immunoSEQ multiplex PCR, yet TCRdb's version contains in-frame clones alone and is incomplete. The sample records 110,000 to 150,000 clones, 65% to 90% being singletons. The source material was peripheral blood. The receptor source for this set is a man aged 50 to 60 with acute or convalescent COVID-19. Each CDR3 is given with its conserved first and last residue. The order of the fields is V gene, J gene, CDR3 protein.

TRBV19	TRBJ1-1	CASNYRDRGIMNTEAFF
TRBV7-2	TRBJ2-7	CASSPRDRIYEQYF
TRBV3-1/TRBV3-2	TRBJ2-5	CASSQDREGSETQYF
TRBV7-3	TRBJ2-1	CASSLGLAEYNEQFF
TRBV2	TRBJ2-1	CASKLRADSYNEQFF
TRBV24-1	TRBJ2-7	CATSDPTDDEQYF
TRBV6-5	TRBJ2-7	CASSLYRGQYF
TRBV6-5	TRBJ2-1	CAFRTVSYNEQFF
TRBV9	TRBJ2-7	CASSTGTSVHEQYF
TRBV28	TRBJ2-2	CASSFSLYANTGELFF
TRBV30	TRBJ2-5	CAWSVLSQETQYF
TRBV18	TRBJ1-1	CASSPGQLNTEAFF
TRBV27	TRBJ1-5	CASSLRQGFNQPQHF
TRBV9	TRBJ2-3	CASSVEILAEDTQYF
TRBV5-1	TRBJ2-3	CASSLTSARTDTQYF
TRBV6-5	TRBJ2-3	CASNGYRVGDTQYF
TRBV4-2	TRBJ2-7	CASSQDGLAGGVYEQYF
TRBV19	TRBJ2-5	CASSRVAGGGETQYF
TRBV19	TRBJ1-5	CASRPGQGFDQPQHF
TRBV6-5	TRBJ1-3	CATQGQGRRNTIYF
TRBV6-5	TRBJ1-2	CASSYSYEGSYGGYTF
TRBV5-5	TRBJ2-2	CASSHTSGTNTGELFF
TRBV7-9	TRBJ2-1	CASNLAGDGEQFF
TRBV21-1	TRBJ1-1	CASSSNTEAFF
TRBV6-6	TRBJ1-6	CASLAGTPNNSPLHF